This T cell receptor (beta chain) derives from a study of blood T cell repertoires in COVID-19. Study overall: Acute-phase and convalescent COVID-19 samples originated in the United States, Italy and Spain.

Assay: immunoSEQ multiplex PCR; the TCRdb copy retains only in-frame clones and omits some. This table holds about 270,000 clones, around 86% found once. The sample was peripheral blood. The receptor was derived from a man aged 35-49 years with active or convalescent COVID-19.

The CDR3 here is CAISVRAWTSGSYNEQFF. CDR3 nucleotides: TGTGCCATCAGTGTCCGGGCCTGGACTAGCGGGTCCTACAATGAGCAGTTCTTC. V usage is TRBV10-3 and J usage is TRBJ2-1, with 11 bases that match TRBD2. CDR3 length: 18 residues. Per germline, CDR1 ENHRY and CDR2 SYGVKD. V was pared by 4 bases and J by 1 base, with 9 bases of the junction left unmatched.